These 6 T cell receptor beta chains were all obtained from the same sample, sequenced in a study of chemoradiotherapy in HPV16-positive cancers. Assay used: immunoSEQ multiplex PCR; TCRdb lists only in-frame clones, some missing. The sample records under 10,000 clones, about 71% being singletons. The specimen was collected from a patient who underwent chemoradiotherapy. Receptors were obtained from a human donor with HPV-associated anogenital cancer.

This rearrangement joins TRBV15 to TRBJ1-2; no clear D. There are 14 residues in the CDR3. CDR1 LNHNV and CDR2 YYDKDF come from the germline V gene (reference sequence). The ends were cut back, 3 bases at V and 8 bases at J, with 16 bases in the middle. CDR3 region: CATSSDDWRLGYTF. The CDR3 bases are TGTGCCACCAGCAGTGACGATTGGCGGTTGGGCTACACCTTC.

The chain employs TRBV7-9 and TRBJ2-3; 8 positions match TRBD2. The CDR3 spans 14 residues. V dropped 8 bases and J dropped 0; count of bases not matched to a gene: 4. Per the germline V gene, CDR1 is SEHNR and CDR2 is FQNEAQ (reference sequence). CDR3: CASSGGVSTDTQYF. For the CDR3, the DNA is TGTGCCAGCTCCGGGGGGGTTAGCACAGATACGCAGTATTTT.

The table lists this clone with a few counts. This CDR3 is CASRETSGSSTDTQYF. The CDR3 DNA follows: TGCGCCAGCAGGGAAACTAGCGGATCTAGCACAGATACGCAGTATTTT. The chain has TRBV5-1 and TRBJ2-3; 8 bases map to TRBD2. The trim removed 5 bases at V and 0 bases at J, leaving 8 bases unmatched. This CDR3 region has 16 residues. Germline CDR1 reads SGHRS; CDR2 reads YFSETQ.

This sequence joins TRBV7-8 and TRBJ2-3; 11 bases are shared with TRBD2. Germline lookup yields CDR1 SGHVS and CDR2 FQNEAQ. Losses at the gene ends were 5 bases for V and 1 base for J; bases not matched to a gene: 2. The CDR3 has 15 amino acids. The CDR3 DNA reads as TGTGCCAGCAGCCTGGGACTAGCGGGCACAGATACGCAGTATTTT. Translating gives CASSLGLAGTDTQYF. The whole variable domain, filled in from reference TRBV7-8 and TRBJ2-3, reads GAGVSQSPRYKVAKRGQDVALRCDPISGHVSLFWYQQALGQGPEFLTYFQNEAQLDKSGLPSDRFFAERPEGSVSTLKIQRTQQEDSAVYLCASSLGLAGTDTQYFGPGTRLTVL.

V usage is TRBV5-4 and J usage is TRBJ2-4; 9 bases are shared with TRBD1. Germline lookup yields CDR1 SGHNT and CDR2 YYREEE (reference sequence). The V and J ends lost 4 bases and 6 bases, in that order; junction bases with no gene match: 5. This CDR3 is built from 14 residues. The CDR3 loop is CASSHPDRGNIQYF. CDR3 bases: TGTGCCAGCAGCCATCCGGACAGGGGAAACATTCAGTACTTC.

The chain is built from TRBV5-6 and TRBJ2-5; 9 bases are shared with TRBD2. V lost 0 bases and J lost 1; bases outside the gene matches: 1. The CDR3 has 15 residues. CDR1 SGHDT and CDR2 YYEEEE come from the germline V gene. The CDR3 sequence: CASSLEGLAQETQYF. CDR3 in DNA: TGTGCCAGCAGCTTGGAGGGACTAGCCCAAGAGACCCAGTACTTC.